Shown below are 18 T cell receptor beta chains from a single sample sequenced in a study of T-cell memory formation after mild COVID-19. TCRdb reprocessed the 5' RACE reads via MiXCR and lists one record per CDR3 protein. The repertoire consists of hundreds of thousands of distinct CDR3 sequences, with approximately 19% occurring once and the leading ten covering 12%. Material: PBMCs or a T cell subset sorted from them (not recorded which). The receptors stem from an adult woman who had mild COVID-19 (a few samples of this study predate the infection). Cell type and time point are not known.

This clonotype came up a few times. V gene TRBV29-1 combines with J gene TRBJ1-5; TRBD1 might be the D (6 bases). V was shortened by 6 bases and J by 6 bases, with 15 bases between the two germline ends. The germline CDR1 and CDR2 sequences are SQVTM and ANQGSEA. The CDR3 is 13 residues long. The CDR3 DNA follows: TGCAGCGTAGCTGACGGGGGGGCTCAGCCCCAGCATTTT. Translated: CSVADGGAQPQHF.

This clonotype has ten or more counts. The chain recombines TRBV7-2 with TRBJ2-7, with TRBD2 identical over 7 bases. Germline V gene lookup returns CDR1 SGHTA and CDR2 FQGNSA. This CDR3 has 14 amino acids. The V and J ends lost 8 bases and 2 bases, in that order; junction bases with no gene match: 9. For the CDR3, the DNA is TGTGCCAGCGGTCGGGCGGGAGCCACCTACGAGCAGTACTTC. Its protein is CASGRAGATYEQYF.

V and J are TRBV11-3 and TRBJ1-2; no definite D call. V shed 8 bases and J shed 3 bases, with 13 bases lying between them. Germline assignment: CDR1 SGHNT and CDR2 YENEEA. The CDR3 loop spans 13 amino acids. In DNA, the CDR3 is TGTGCCAGCCGAGGCAACATGCACTATGGCTACACCTTC. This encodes CASRGNMHYGYTF.

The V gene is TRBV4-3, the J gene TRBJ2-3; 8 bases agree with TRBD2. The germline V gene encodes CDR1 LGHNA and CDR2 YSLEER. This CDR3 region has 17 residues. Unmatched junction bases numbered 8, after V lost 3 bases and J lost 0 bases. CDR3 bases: TGCGCCAGCAGCCAGAGGAGTAGCGGGGTTAGCACAGATACGCAGTATTTT. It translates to CASSQRSSGVSTDTQYF.

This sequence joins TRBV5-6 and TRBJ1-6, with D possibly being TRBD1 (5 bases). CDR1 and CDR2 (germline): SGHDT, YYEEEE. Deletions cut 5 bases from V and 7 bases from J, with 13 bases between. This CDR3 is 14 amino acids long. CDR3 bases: TGTGCCAGCAGTTTCGGGACGTCGAATTCACCCCTCCACTTT. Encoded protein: CASSFGTSNSPLHF.

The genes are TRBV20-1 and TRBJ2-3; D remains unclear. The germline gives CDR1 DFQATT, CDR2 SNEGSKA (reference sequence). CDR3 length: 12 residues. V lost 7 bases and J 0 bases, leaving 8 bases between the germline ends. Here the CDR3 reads CSGTSSTDTQYF. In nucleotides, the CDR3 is TGCAGTGGCACCTCTAGCACAGATACGCAGTATTTT.

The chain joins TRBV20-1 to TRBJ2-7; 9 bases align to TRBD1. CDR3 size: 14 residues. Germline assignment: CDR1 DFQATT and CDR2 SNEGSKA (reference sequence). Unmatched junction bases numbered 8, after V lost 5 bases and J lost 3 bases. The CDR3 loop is CSALRDRVIYEQYF. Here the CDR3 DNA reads TGCAGTGCTCTCCGGGACAGGGTCATCTACGAGCAGTACTTC.

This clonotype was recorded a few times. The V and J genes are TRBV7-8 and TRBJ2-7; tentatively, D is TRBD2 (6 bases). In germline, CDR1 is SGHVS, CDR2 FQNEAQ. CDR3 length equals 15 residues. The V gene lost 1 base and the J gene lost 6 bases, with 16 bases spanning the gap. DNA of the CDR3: TGTGCCAGCAGCTTAGGAGGTAGCGGCAGCGGCGAGCAGTACTTC. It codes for CASSLGGSGSGEQYF.

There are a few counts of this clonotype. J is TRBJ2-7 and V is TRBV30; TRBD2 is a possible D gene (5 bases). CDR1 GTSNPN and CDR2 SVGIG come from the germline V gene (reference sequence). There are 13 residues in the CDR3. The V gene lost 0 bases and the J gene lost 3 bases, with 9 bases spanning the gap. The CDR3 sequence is CAWSVTGIYEQYF. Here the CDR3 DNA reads TGTGCCTGGAGTGTAACCGGGATCTACGAGCAGTACTTC.

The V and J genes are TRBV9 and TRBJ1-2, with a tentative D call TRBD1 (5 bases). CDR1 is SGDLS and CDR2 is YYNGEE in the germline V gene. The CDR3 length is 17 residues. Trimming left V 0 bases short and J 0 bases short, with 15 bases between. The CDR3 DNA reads TGTGCCAGCAGCGTAGACTCAGGGTATCGCACTAACTATGGCTACACCTTC. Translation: CASSVDSGYRTNYGYTF.

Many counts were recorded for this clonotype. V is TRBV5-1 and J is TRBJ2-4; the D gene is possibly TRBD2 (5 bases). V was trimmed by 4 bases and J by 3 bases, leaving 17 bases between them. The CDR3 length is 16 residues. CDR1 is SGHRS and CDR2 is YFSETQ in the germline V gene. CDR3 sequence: CASSPVSREGKNIQYF. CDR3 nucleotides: TGCGCCAGCAGCCCAGTCTCTCGGGAAGGCAAAAACATTCAGTACTTC.

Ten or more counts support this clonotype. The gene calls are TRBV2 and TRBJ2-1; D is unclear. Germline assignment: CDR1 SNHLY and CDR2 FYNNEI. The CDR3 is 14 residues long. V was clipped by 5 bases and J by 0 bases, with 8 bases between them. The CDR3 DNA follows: TGTGCCAGCAGTCCCACACGCTCCTACAATGAGCAGTTCTTC. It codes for CASSPTRSYNEQFF. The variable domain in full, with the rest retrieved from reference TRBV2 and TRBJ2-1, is EPEVTQTPSHQVTQMGQEVILRCVPISNHLYFYWYRQILGQKVEFLVSFYNNEISEKSEIFDDQFSVERPDGSNFTLKIRSTKLEDSAMYFCASSPTRSYNEQFFGPGTRLTVL.

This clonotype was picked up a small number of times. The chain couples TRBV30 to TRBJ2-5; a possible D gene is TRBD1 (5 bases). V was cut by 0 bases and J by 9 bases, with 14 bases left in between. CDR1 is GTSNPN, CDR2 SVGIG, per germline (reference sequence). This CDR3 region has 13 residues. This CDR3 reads CAWSVGAPRAQYF. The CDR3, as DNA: TGTGCCTGGAGTGTAGGGGCCCCAAGGGCCCAGTACTTC.

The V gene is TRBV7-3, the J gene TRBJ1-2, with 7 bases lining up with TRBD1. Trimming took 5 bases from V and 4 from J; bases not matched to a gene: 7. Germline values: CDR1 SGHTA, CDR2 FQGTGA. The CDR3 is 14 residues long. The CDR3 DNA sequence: TGTGCCAGCAGCGAGAGGGGGCTTGGCTATGGCTACACCTTC. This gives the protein CASSERGLGYGYTF.

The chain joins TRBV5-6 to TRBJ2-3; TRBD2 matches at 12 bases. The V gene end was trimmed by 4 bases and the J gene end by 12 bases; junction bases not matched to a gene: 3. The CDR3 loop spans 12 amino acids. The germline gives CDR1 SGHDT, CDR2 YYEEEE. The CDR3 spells CASSPGLAGQYF. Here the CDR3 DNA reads TGTGCCAGCAGCCCTGGACTAGCGGGACAGTATTTT.

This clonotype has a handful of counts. This chain's CDR3 is CASSYTYGTGKDQPQHF. The DNA of the CDR3 is TGTGCCAGCAGTTACACGTACGGGACAGGGAAGGATCAGCCCCAGCATTTT. The V and J genes are TRBV6-2 or TRBV6-3 and TRBJ1-5, with 9 nucleotides matching TRBD1. V shed 2 bases, J shed 5 bases, and the junction held 10 bases outside the gene matches. Germline V CDR1 and CDR2: MNHEY, SVGEGT. The CDR3 extends over 17 amino acids.

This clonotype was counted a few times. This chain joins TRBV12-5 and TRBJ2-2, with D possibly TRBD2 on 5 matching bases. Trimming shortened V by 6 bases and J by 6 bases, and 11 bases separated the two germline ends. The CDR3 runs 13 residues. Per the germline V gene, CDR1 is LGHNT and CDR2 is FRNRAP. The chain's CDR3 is CASGGGIAGELFF. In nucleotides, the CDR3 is TGTGCTAGTGGAGGAGGTATCGCCGGGGAGCTGTTTTTT.

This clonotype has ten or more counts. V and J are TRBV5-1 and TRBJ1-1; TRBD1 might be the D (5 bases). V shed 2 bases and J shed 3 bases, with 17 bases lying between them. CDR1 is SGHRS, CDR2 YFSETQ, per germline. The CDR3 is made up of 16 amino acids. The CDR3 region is CASSFAAGLKDTEAFF. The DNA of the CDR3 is TGCGCCAGCAGCTTTGCGGCAGGGCTTAAGGACACTGAAGCTTTCTTT. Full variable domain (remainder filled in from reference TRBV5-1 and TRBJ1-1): KAGVTQTPRYLIKTRGQQVTLSCSPISGHRSVSWYQQTPGQGLQFLFEYFSETQRNKGNFPGRFSGRQFSNSRSEMNVSTLELGDSALYLCASSFAAGLKDTEAFFGQGTRLTVV.